These T cell receptor beta chains were read from a single sample in a study of T cells in tumors after PD-1 blockade. The protocol was immunoSEQ multiplex PCR, while the TCRdb copy is restricted to in-frame clones and leaves out a portion. The sample carries around 35,000 clones, 70% to 75% recorded once. The starting material was PBMCs, obtained after anti-PD-1 treatment. These receptors originate from a human donor with basal cell carcinoma. CDR3s include the opening cysteine and the closing phenylalanine or tryptophan. Each record gives: CDR3 protein, CDR3 DNA, D gene, J gene, clone size, V gene. The D gene is left open where the match is weak. Some rows mark clone size as missing; the rest say once, few, many or name a class of expanded clone.

CDR3 protein: CASSFRRQPQHF; CDR3 DNA: TGTGCCAGCAGTTTTCGAAGGCAGCCCCAGCATTTT; D gene: -; J gene: TRBJ1-5; clone size: -; V gene: TRBV28
CDR3 protein: CASSPSGGAIDTQYF; CDR3 DNA: TGTGCCAGCAGCCCAAGCGGGGGGGCAATAGATACGCAGTATTTT; D gene: TRBD2; J gene: TRBJ2-3; clone size: -; V gene: TRBV13
CDR3 protein: CASSQGVPQGPGQYF; CDR3 DNA: TGTGCCAGCAGCCAAGGCGTTCCCCAGGGCCCGGGGCAGTACTTC; D gene: -; J gene: TRBJ2-7; clone size: -; V gene: TRBV3-1/TRBV3-2
CDR3 protein: CAIRGQVNTEAFF; CDR3 DNA: TGTGCCATCAGGGGACAGGTGAACACTGAAGCTTTCTTT; D gene: TRBD1; J gene: TRBJ1-1; clone size: -; V gene: TRBV10-3
CDR3 protein: CASSLVPRGRGKGYEQYF; CDR3 DNA: TGTGCCAGCTCACTAGTCCCGAGGGGCAGGGGAAAGGGTTACGAGCAGTACTTC; D gene: -; J gene: TRBJ2-7; clone size: once; V gene: TRBV18
CDR3 protein: CASSRTSGGETQYF; CDR3 DNA: TGCGCCAGCAGCCGGACTAGCGGGGGAGAGACCCAGTACTTC; D gene: TRBD2; J gene: TRBJ2-5; clone size: -; V gene: TRBV4-1
CDR3 protein: CASSYSGSLAEAFF; CDR3 DNA: TGTGCCAGCAGTTACTCGGGGTCATTGGCTGAAGCTTTCTTT; D gene: -; J gene: TRBJ1-1; clone size: -; V gene: TRBV6-2/TRBV6-3
CDR3 protein: CASSQNLNTEAFF; CDR3 DNA: TGTGCCAGCAGCCAGAACTTGAACACTGAAGCTTTCTTT; D gene: -; J gene: TRBJ1-1; clone size: few; V gene: TRBV7-9
CDR3 protein: CASATGTGGNTIYF; CDR3 DNA: TGTGCCAGTGCAACCGGGACCGGGGGAAACACCATATATTTT; D gene: -; J gene: TRBJ1-3; clone size: few; V gene: TRBV19
CDR3 protein: CSVHRGSTGELFF; CDR3 DNA: TGCAGCGTCCACCGGGGGAGCACCGGGGAGCTGTTTTTT; D gene: -; J gene: TRBJ2-2; clone size: -; V gene: TRBV29-1
CDR3 protein: CASSYRGLANYGYTF; CDR3 DNA: TGTGCCAGCAGTTACCGGGGTTTAGCTAACTATGGCTACACCTTC; D gene: -; J gene: TRBJ1-2; clone size: -; V gene: TRBV6-6
CDR3 protein: CASSQDLAGEVTDTQYF; CDR3 DNA: TGTGCCAGCAGCCAAGATTTGGCGGGAGAGGTCACAGATACGCAGTATTTT; D gene: TRBD2; J gene: TRBJ2-3; clone size: -; V gene: TRBV4-2
CDR3 protein: CASSTSWDGSPLSGNTIYF; CDR3 DNA: TGTGCCAGCTCCACCAGTTGGGACGGTTCGCCCCTCTCTGGAAACACCATATATTTT; D gene: -; J gene: TRBJ1-3; clone size: -; V gene: TRBV18
CDR3 protein: CASSLSGRRQETQYF; CDR3 DNA: TGCGCCAGCAGCCTTAGCGGGAGGAGGCAGGAGACCCAGTACTTC; D gene: TRBD2; J gene: TRBJ2-5; clone size: -; V gene: TRBV5-1
CDR3 protein: CSVEHGLGLNEQFF; CDR3 DNA: TGCAGCGTTGAACATGGACTGGGATTGAATGAGCAGTTCTTC; D gene: -; J gene: TRBJ2-1; clone size: -; V gene: TRBV29-1
CDR3 protein: CASSYGLQETQYF; CDR3 DNA: TGTGCCAGCAGCTACGGACTCCAAGAGACCCAGTACTTC; D gene: -; J gene: TRBJ2-5; clone size: -; V gene: TRBV6-5
CDR3 protein: CAITDRDRFSTDTQYF; CDR3 DNA: TGTGCCATCACCGACAGGGACCGCTTTAGCACAGATACGCAGTATTTT; D gene: TRBD1; J gene: TRBJ2-3; clone size: few; V gene: TRBV5-4
CDR3 protein: CASSSPWSPKVDEQFF; CDR3 DNA: TGTGCCAGCAGCTCGCCCTGGTCTCCTAAGGTGGATGAGCAGTTCTTC; D gene: -; J gene: TRBJ2-1; clone size: few; V gene: TRBV7-9
CDR3 protein: CASSSIPQETQYF; CDR3 DNA: TGTGCCAGCAGCTCAATCCCCCAAGAGACCCAGTACTTC; D gene: -; J gene: TRBJ2-5; clone size: -; V gene: TRBV7-3
CDR3 protein: CASSADPNTEAFF; CDR3 DNA: TGTGCCAGCAGCGCGGACCCGAACACTGAAGCTTTCTTT; D gene: -; J gene: TRBJ1-1; clone size: -; V gene: TRBV7-2
CDR3 protein: CASSAPGGTDTQYF; CDR3 DNA: TGTGCCAGCAGCGCACCGGGGGGGACAGATACGCAGTATTTT; D gene: TRBD2; J gene: TRBJ2-3; clone size: -; V gene: TRBV9
CDR3 protein: CASSLISGAYEQFF; CDR3 DNA: TGTGCCAGCAGCTTAATTTCGGGGGCCTATGAGCAGTTCTTC; D gene: -; J gene: TRBJ2-1; clone size: -; V gene: TRBV7-2
CDR3 protein: CASNDRGGNYGYTF; CDR3 DNA: TGTGCCAGTAACGACAGGGGAGGGAACTATGGCTACACCTTC; D gene: TRBD1; J gene: TRBJ1-2; clone size: -; V gene: TRBV19
CDR3 protein: CASSSEPGLGQYF; CDR3 DNA: TGTGCCAGCAGCTCTGAACCGGGCTTAGGGCAGTACTTC; D gene: -; J gene: TRBJ2-7; clone size: -; V gene: TRBV7-3
CDR3 protein: CASSLGRVSGSSYEQYF; CDR3 DNA: TGTGCCAGTAGCTTAGGTCGGGTTAGCGGGAGCTCCTACGAGCAGTACTTC; D gene: TRBD2; J gene: TRBJ2-7; clone size: -; V gene: TRBV7-2
CDR3 protein: CASSFQKNTEAFF; CDR3 DNA: TGCGCCAGCAGCTTCCAGAAGAACACTGAAGCTTTCTTT; D gene: -; J gene: TRBJ1-1; clone size: -; V gene: TRBV5-1
CDR3 protein: CASSLSTGSRAGELFF; CDR3 DNA: TGCGCCAGCAGCTTGTCGACGGGGTCGCGGGCCGGGGAGCTGTTTTTT; D gene: -; J gene: TRBJ2-2; clone size: -; V gene: TRBV5-1
CDR3 protein: CASSQTGQNEKLFF; CDR3 DNA: TGTGCCAGTAGTCAAACAGGCCAGAATGAAAAACTGTTTTTT; D gene: -; J gene: TRBJ1-4; clone size: -; V gene: TRBV19
CDR3 protein: CAISRGGEGDGTDTQYF; CDR3 DNA: TGTGCCATCAGTCGCGGGGGAGAGGGTGATGGCACAGATACGCAGTATTTT; D gene: TRBD2; J gene: TRBJ2-3; clone size: -; V gene: TRBV10-3
CDR3 protein: CASSLAHPTTGVQAFF; CDR3 DNA: TGTGCCAGCAGCTTAGCCCACCCCACGACAGGGGTGCAAGCTTTCTTT; D gene: TRBD1; J gene: TRBJ1-1; clone size: -; V gene: TRBV7-2
CDR3 protein: CATTGRDSDTEAFF; CDR3 DNA: TGTGCCACTACAGGGAGGGATTCGGACACTGAAGCTTTCTTT; D gene: -; J gene: TRBJ1-1; clone size: -; V gene: TRBV6-5
CDR3 protein: CASSPTGQGKTEAFF; CDR3 DNA: TGTGCCAGCAGCCCCACGGGGCAGGGTAAGACTGAAGCTTTCTTT; D gene: -; J gene: TRBJ1-1; clone size: few; V gene: TRBV6-5
CDR3 protein: CASSPGTGSGNQPQHF; CDR3 DNA: TGTGCCAGTAGTCCCGGGACAGGGTCGGGCAATCAGCCCCAGCATTTT; D gene: TRBD1; J gene: TRBJ1-5; clone size: -; V gene: TRBV19
CDR3 protein: CASTSERASTDTQYF; CDR3 DNA: TGTGCCAGCACGTCCGAACGGGCCAGCACAGATACGCAGTATTTT; D gene: -; J gene: TRBJ2-3; clone size: once; V gene: TRBV6-5
CDR3 protein: CASSRTVYEQYF; CDR3 DNA: TGTGCCAGCAGTCGGACTGTCTACGAGCAGTACTTC; D gene: -; J gene: TRBJ2-7; clone size: -; V gene: TRBV6-2/TRBV6-3
CDR3 protein: CASSKGPRYEQYF; CDR3 DNA: TGTGCCAGCAGCAAAGGTCCCCGCTACGAGCAGTACTTC; D gene: -; J gene: TRBJ2-7; clone size: -; V gene: TRBV7-8
CDR3 protein: CASSLAVTSGGETQYF; CDR3 DNA: TGTGCCAGCAGCTTAGCCGTGACTAGCGGGGGAGAGACCCAGTACTTC; D gene: TRBD2; J gene: TRBJ2-5; clone size: -; V gene: TRBV7-2
CDR3 protein: CSAPGRRGLFF; CDR3 DNA: TGCAGTGCCCCGGGACGGCGAGGCCTGTTTTTT; D gene: -; J gene: TRBJ1-4; clone size: -; V gene: TRBV20-1
CDR3 protein: CASSRQLNTEAFF; CDR3 DNA: TGTGCCAGCAGCCGACAGTTGAACACTGAAGCTTTCTTT; D gene: -; J gene: TRBJ1-1; clone size: -; V gene: TRBV11-1
CDR3 protein: CASSQHAGTGTYEQYF; CDR3 DNA: TGCGCCAGCAGCCAACACGCCGGGACAGGGACCTACGAGCAGTACTTC; D gene: TRBD1; J gene: TRBJ2-7; clone size: -; V gene: TRBV4-3
CDR3 protein: CSVDMGQGGQKLFF; CDR3 DNA: TGCAGCGTTGATATGGGACAGGGGGGCCAAAAACTGTTTTTT; D gene: TRBD1; J gene: TRBJ1-4; clone size: -; V gene: TRBV29-1
CDR3 protein: CARSGGRGGDYNEQFF; CDR3 DNA: TGCGCCCGCAGCGGGGGGCGCGGGGGCGACTACAATGAGCAGTTCTTC; D gene: TRBD2; J gene: TRBJ2-1; clone size: -; V gene: TRBV5-1
CDR3 protein: CASSLSPRIPEAFF; CDR3 DNA: TGTGCCAGCAGCTTATCCCCCCGGATCCCTGAAGCTTTCTTT; D gene: -; J gene: TRBJ1-1; clone size: -; V gene: TRBV11-3
CDR3 protein: CASNRARNTIYF; CDR3 DNA: TGTGCCAGCAACCGGGCTCGGAACACCATATATTTT; D gene: -; J gene: TRBJ1-3; clone size: -; V gene: TRBV7-9
CDR3 protein: CASSLPQGGRGELFF; CDR3 DNA: TGTGCCAGCAGTTTGCCACAGGGGGGGCGCGGGGAGCTGTTTTTT; D gene: -; J gene: TRBJ2-2; clone size: -; V gene: TRBV28
CDR3 protein: CASSSHDRNYEQYF; CDR3 DNA: TGTGCCAGCAGTTCCCACGACAGGAACTACGAGCAGTACTTC; D gene: -; J gene: TRBJ2-7; clone size: -; V gene: TRBV28